Below, 20 T cell receptor beta chains from the same sample are listed, as sequenced in a study of OX40 agonist ivuxolimab in advanced cancers. The table came from immunoSEQ multiplex PCR; TCRdb's copy has only in-frame clones and leaves some out. The data show 100,000 to 120,000 clones, about 92% seen once. This sample comprised CD4+ or CD8+ T cells sorted from blood, obtained in a trial of the OX40 agonist ivuxolimab. The origin of the receptors is an adult with an advanced solid tumor such as melanoma, head and neck, liver or kidney cancer.

V gene TRBV9 combines with J gene TRBJ2-2; D gene ambiguous. V lost 2 bases and J lost 3, with 8 bases in between. This CDR3 contains 14 residues. Germline-derived CDR1 and CDR2 are SGDLS and YYNGEE. The DNA of the CDR3 is TGTGCCAGCAGCGTGGCAAGATACACCGGGGAGCTGTTTTTT. This sequence encodes CASSVARYTGELFF.

The genes are TRBV7-2 and TRBJ2-3; D is undetermined. Trimming removed 3 bases from V and 6 bases from J, with 10 bases in between. The CDR3 extends over 13 amino acids. Germline CDR1 is SGHTA and CDR2 is FQGNSA. The CDR3 bases are TGTGCCAGCAGCTTGGACCCCGAGGATACGCAGTATTTT. Residues: CASSLDPEDTQYF.

CDR3 DNA: TGTGCCAGCAGCCTCGGGGCAGGTGGGGGAAATTCACCCCTCCACTTT. Amino acids: CASSLGAGGGNSPLHF. V usage is TRBV7-9 and J usage is TRBJ1-6, with a weak D call TRBD1 (5 bases). Trimming stripped 5 bases from V and 7 bases from J, with 18 bases between. Germline V lookup: CDR1 SEHNR, CDR2 FQNEAQ (reference sequence). The CDR3 runs 16 residues. Full variable domain (remainder filled in from reference TRBV7-9 and TRBJ1-6): DTGVSQNPRHKITKRGQNVTFRCDPISEHNRLYWYRQTLGQGPEFLTYFQNEAQLEKSRLLSDRFSAERPKGSFSTLEIQRTEQGDSAMYLCASSLGAGGGNSPLHFGNGTRLTVT.

The chain combines TRBV19 with TRBJ1-1; possible D gene TRBD1, 6 bases. There are 14 residues in the CDR3. Looked up from germline, CDR1 is LNHDA and CDR2 is SQIVND (reference sequence). With 3 bases removed from V and 1 base from J, the gap between germline ends came to 9 bases. The CDR3 sequence: CASSMGHGNTEAFF. CDR3 nucleotides: TGTGCCAGTAGTATGGGACACGGGAACACTGAAGCTTTCTTT.

This chain joins TRBV19 and TRBJ1-3; D is undetermined. The germline gives CDR1 LNHDA, CDR2 SQIVND (reference sequence). V lost 4 bases and J lost 9, with 13 bases in between. This CDR3 region has 13 residues. The CDR3 DNA sequence: TGTGCCAGTAGTAAGAACAGAGAATCCACCATATATTTT. This encodes CASSKNRESTIYF.

The rearrangement joins TRBV9 to TRBJ1-5; TRBD1 is a possible D gene (5 bases). V lost 2 bases and J 6 bases, leaving 15 bases between the germline ends. The CDR3 runs to 15 residues. Germline V gene lookup returns CDR1 SGDLS and CDR2 YYNGEE. The CDR3 coding sequence is TGTGCCAGCAGCGTTGGGACGGACGTTGGTCAGCCCCAGCATTTT. It yields the protein CASSVGTDVGQPQHF. The whole variable domain, filled in from reference TRBV9 and TRBJ1-5, reads DSGVTQTPKHLITATGQRVTLRCSPRSGDLSVYWYQQSLDQGLQFLIQYYNGEERAKGNILERFSAQQFPDLHSELNLSSLELGDSALYFCASSVGTDVGQPQHFGDGTRLSIL.

This clone was seen only once. V usage is TRBV6-5 and J usage is TRBJ2-5; 8 nucleotides match TRBD1. Trimming removed 5 bases from V and 4 bases from J; junction bases left unmatched: 6. This CDR3 is 14 amino acids long. Looked up from germline, CDR1 is MNHEY and CDR2 is SVGAGI. The CDR3 region has the DNA TGTGCCAGCAGTCAAGGGACAGGCCGAGAGACCCAGTACTTC. Its translation is CASSQGTGRETQYF.

This chain links TRBV5-4 with TRBJ2-1, with D unresolved. Germline CDR1 SGHNT, CDR2 YYREEE (reference sequence). The CDR3 is 15 amino acids. Trimming shortened V by 0 bases and J by 5 bases, and 12 bases separated the two germline ends. Here the CDR3 reads CASSLELLADNEQFF. CDR3 bases: TGTGCCAGCAGCTTGGAACTGTTGGCGGACAATGAGCAGTTCTTC.

The chain is built from TRBV6-5 and TRBJ1-1; no firm D call. The germline V gene has CDR1 MNHEY and CDR2 SVGAGI. V was shortened by 0 bases and J by 4 bases, with 9 bases between the two germline ends. The CDR3 runs to 14 residues. The CDR3 is CASSYSRVGTEAFF. In DNA, the CDR3 is TGTGCCAGCAGTTACTCAAGGGTCGGCACTGAAGCTTTCTTT.

The chain uses TRBV6-5 and TRBJ2-7; D tentatively reads TRBD1 or TRBD2 (5 bases each). There are 13 residues in the CDR3. Germline V gene lookup returns CDR1 MNHEY and CDR2 SVGAGI. V was pared by 8 bases and J by 0 bases, with 11 bases between. In DNA form, the CDR3 reads TGTGCCAGCCGGGACGGAATCTCCTACGAGCAGTACTTC. It codes for CASRDGISYEQYF.

The chain combines TRBV28 with TRBJ1-1; no clear D gene. The CDR3 has 14 amino acids. The germline V and J ends were trimmed by 8 bases and 2 bases, with 15 bases remaining between them. Germline V gives CDR1 MDHEN, CDR2 SYDVKM. CDR3 coding DNA: TGTGCCAGCGGTCTAACGGGATCTAACACTGAAGCTTTCTTT. Its protein is CASGLTGSNTEAFF.

The chain carries TRBV11-1 and TRBJ1-2; no definite D call. Germline V lookup: CDR1 SGHAT, CDR2 FQDESV (reference sequence). Between the trimmed V and J ends, which lost 1 base and 2 bases, there was a span of 5 bases. This CDR3 region has 13 residues. The CDR3 coding sequence is TGTGCCAGCAGCTTAGGACTAAACTATGGCTACACCTTC. Protein product: CASSLGLNYGYTF.

The chain recombines TRBV28 with TRBJ1-3; perhaps TRBD1 as D (5 bases). V was pared by 6 bases and J by 4 bases, with 16 bases between. CDR1 and CDR2 from the germline V gene are MDHEN and SYDVKM. This CDR3 contains 15 residues. The CDR3 loop is CASRLGGGPGNTIYF. The CDR3 nucleotides read TGTGCCAGCAGGCTTGGGGGGGGTCCGGGAAACACCATATATTTT.

The V gene is TRBV9, the J gene TRBJ1-1; TRBD1 agrees at 7 bases. V was clipped by 2 bases and J by 5 bases; unmatched bases: 9. Germline V gives CDR1 SGDLS, CDR2 YYNGEE. The CDR3 sequence is 15 residues long. CDR3 sequence: CASSVTDREQTEAFF. The CDR3 DNA reads as TGTGCCAGCAGCGTCACCGACAGGGAACAGACTGAAGCTTTCTTT.

The gene calls are TRBV25-1 and TRBJ2-2; 8 nucleotides line up with TRBD1. The germline V gene encodes CDR1 MGHDK and CDR2 SYGVNS. The J segment lost 3 bases and the V segment lost 4 bases, leaving 1 base of the junction unmatched. The CDR3 is made up of 14 amino acids. The CDR3 loop reads CASSATGDTGELFF. The CDR3 DNA sequence: TGTGCCAGCAGTGCGACAGGGGACACCGGGGAGCTGTTTTTT.

This rearrangement joins TRBV4-2 to TRBJ1-2, with 9 positions matching TRBD1. V lost 0 bases, J lost 8 bases, and 16 bases stayed unmatched. Germline V lookup: CDR1 LGHNA, CDR2 YNFKEQ. This CDR3 contains 18 residues. In DNA form, the CDR3 reads TGTGCCAGCAGCCAAGATTTATCGCTAGGCGGGACAGGGCAAGGCTACACCTTC. Translated: CASSQDLSLGGTGQGYTF.

This chain uses TRBV2 with TRBJ2-1, with D unclear. Looked up from germline, CDR1 is SNHLY and CDR2 is FYNNEI. The length of the CDR3 is 16 residues. V gave up 3 bases and J gave up 0 bases, with 12 bases separating them. The CDR3 coding sequence is TGTGCCAGCAGTGAGTTGCTAACGAGCTCCTACAATGAGCAGTTCTTC. It is translated as CASSELLTSSYNEQFF.

The rearrangement links TRBV19 to TRBJ2-7, with D unresolved. V gave up 1 base and J gave up 5 bases, with 12 bases separating them. Germline loops: CDR1 LNHDA, CDR2 SQIVND (reference sequence). The length of the CDR3 is 14 residues. Here the CDR3 reads CASSIGFGFHEQYF. CDR3 DNA: TGTGCCAGTAGTATAGGTTTTGGGTTTCACGAGCAGTACTTC.

This clone appeared a single time. The chain combines TRBV7-2 with TRBJ2-7; D is perhaps TRBD2 (7 bases). The CDR3 totals 13 residues. Germline CDR1 reads SGHTA; CDR2 reads FQGNSA. V lost 5 bases and J lost 5, with 13 bases in between. CDR3 coding DNA: TGTGCCAGCAGCCCGGGGGGCGTGGACGAGCAGTACTTC. It translates to CASSPGGVDEQYF.

V is TRBV14 and J is TRBJ1-1; D remains unclear. V was clipped by 2 bases and J by 1 base, with 8 bases between them. The germline V gene has CDR1 SGHDN and CDR2 FVKESK. This CDR3 comprises 14 residues. The CDR3 here is CASSQQDGNTEAFF. The DNA for the CDR3 is TGTGCCAGCAGCCAACAGGACGGGAACACTGAAGCTTTCTTT.